These 30 T cell receptor beta chains share one sample of origin, sequenced in a study of T cell repertoires in ileal Crohn's disease. Here immunoSEQ multiplex PCR was the method, and the copy in TCRdb shows in-frame clones only, minus some. This table has about 62,000 clones, around nine tenths appearing once. Time point: neoterminal ileum biopsy at postoperative endoscopy, about 6 months after surgery. Sequencing input: ileal tissue. The receptors originated from an adult with Crohn's disease.

The rearrangement uses TRBV29-1 and TRBJ1-1, with D maybe TRBD1 (5 bases). This CDR3 comprises 10 residues. V was cut by 6 bases and J by 11 bases, with 13 bases left in between. In germline, CDR1 is SQVTM, CDR2 ANQGSEA. The CDR3 reads CSVVTGAAFF. The CDR3 DNA reads TGCAGCGTAGTCACAGGAGCGGCTTTCTTT.

The gene calls are TRBV5-1 and TRBJ1-4; 8 bases map to TRBD1. Trimming took 3 bases from V and 4 from J; bases not matched to a gene: 8. Looked up from germline, CDR1 is SGHRS and CDR2 is YFSETQ. CDR3 length equals 16 residues. CDR3 coding DNA: TGCGCCAGCAGCTCGCCGACAGGGGTCGGTAATGAAAAACTGTTTTTT. It encodes CASSSPTGVGNEKLFF.

The chain employs TRBV14 and TRBJ1-2; no clear D gene. CDR3 size: 15 residues. V was cut by 4 bases and J by 5 bases, with 17 bases left in between. Germline V gene lookup returns CDR1 SGHDN and CDR2 FVKESK. CDR3 protein: CASSLGSASSYGYTF. CDR3 nucleotide sequence: TGTGCCAGCAGCCTCGGCAGCGCTTCGTCTTATGGCTACACCTTC. Drawing the rest from reference TRBV14 and TRBJ1-2, the complete variable domain is EAGVTQFPSHSVIEKGQTVTLRCDPISGHDNLYWYRRVMGKEIKFLLHFVKESKQDESGMPNNRFLAERTGGTYSTLKVQPAELEDSGVYFCASSLGSASSYGYTFGSGTRLTVV.

This clone was seen a handful of times. The chain links TRBV5-6 to TRBJ2-1, with 10 bases that match TRBD2. Germline V gives CDR1 SGHDT, CDR2 YYEEEE. V dropped 0 bases and J dropped 9; count of bases not matched to a gene: 3. The CDR3 has 14 amino acids. Here the CDR3 reads CASSLERGGGEQFF. In nucleotides, the CDR3 is TGTGCCAGCAGCTTGGAGCGGGGGGGAGGTGAGCAGTTCTTC.

V gene TRBV13 combines with J gene TRBJ2-5; TRBD2 matches 10 bases. Germline CDR1 is PRHDT and CDR2 is FYEKMQ (reference sequence). The CDR3 contains 15 residues. Trimming removed 3 bases from V and 3 bases from J; junction bases left unmatched: 4. The CDR3 DNA reads as TGTGCCAGCAGCTTGGCAGCGGGGGGGGAAGAGACCCAGTACTTC. The encoded protein is CASSLAAGGEETQYF.

V is TRBV30 and J is TRBJ1-1; maybe TRBD1 (5 bases). Trimming pared 5 bases from V and 4 bases from J, leaving 8 bases between. CDR3 length equals 11 residues. Germline CDR1 reads GTSNPN; CDR2 reads SVGIG (reference sequence). CDR3 bases: TGTGCCTGGTGGGGGGGCACTGAAGCTTTCTTT. As protein: CAWWGGTEAFF.

This rearrangement joins TRBV7-8 to TRBJ2-3; 7 positions agree with TRBD2. The CDR3 has 12 residues. The V and J ends lost 5 bases and 10 bases, in that order; junction bases with no gene match: 6. CDR1 SGHVS and CDR2 FQNEAQ come from the germline V gene. This chain's CDR3 is CASSPAGTAQYF. The CDR3 nucleotides read TGTGCCAGCAGCCCAGCGGGGACCGCGCAGTATTTT.

CDR3 protein: CSVPTGTYTEAFF. The DNA for the CDR3 is TGCAGCGTTCCGACAGGGACTTACACTGAAGCTTTCTTT. V and J are TRBV29-1 and TRBJ1-1, with 7 bases aligning to TRBD1. The germline V gene encodes CDR1 SQVTM and CDR2 ANQGSEA. The CDR3 totals 13 residues. The J segment lost 3 bases and the V segment lost 5 bases, leaving 6 bases of the junction unmatched.

This rearrangement joins TRBV7-8 to TRBJ2-7; D is unresolved. This CDR3 is 16 amino acids long. The germline CDR1 and CDR2 sequences are SGHVS and FQNEAQ. The germline V and J ends were trimmed by 6 bases and 3 bases, with 21 bases remaining between them. The CDR3 spells CASRKETGWVFYEQYF. CDR3 nucleotides: TGTGCCAGCAGAAAAGAGACGGGTTGGGTGTTCTACGAGCAGTACTTC.

This chain joins TRBV29-1 and TRBJ2-7; D call uncertain. V lost 2 bases, J lost 6 bases, and 11 bases lay in between. CDR3 length: 12 amino acids. In germline, CDR1 is SQVTM, CDR2 ANQGSEA. The CDR3 region is CSVESLRGEQYV. The CDR3 bases are TGCAGCGTTGAATCCCTACGAGGCGAGCAGTACGTC.

This clone was counted a single time. The chain joins TRBV6-1 to TRBJ2-7; D ambiguous. Germline V lookup: CDR1 MNHNS, CDR2 SASEGT. V was cut by 6 bases and J by 3 bases, with 15 bases left in between. There are 14 residues in the CDR3. CDR3: CASRYSFSLYEQYV. CDR3 nucleotides: TGTGCCAGCAGATACAGCTTCTCCCTCTACGAGCAGTACGTC.

This chain links TRBV15 with TRBJ1-2; the match to TRBD1 covers 8 bases. The CDR3 sequence is 16 residues long. Trimming at V came to 1 base and at J to 5 bases, leaving 9 bases not matched to a gene. The germline V gene has CDR1 LNHNV and CDR2 YYDKDF (reference sequence). CDR3 region: CATSRGKTGGIYGYTF. The CDR3 nucleotides are TGTGCCACCAGCAGAGGAAAAACAGGGGGAATATATGGCTACACCTTC.

The chain uses TRBV27 and TRBJ2-2; D remains unclear. Germline CDR1 MNHEY, CDR2 SMNVEV (reference sequence). Trimming stripped 4 bases from V and 2 bases from J, with 11 bases between. CDR3 length: 15 residues. The DNA for the CDR3 is TGTGCCAGCAGTTCCGGGTCCCCTAACACCGGGGAGCTGTTTTTT. This sequence encodes CASSSGSPNTGELFF.

The rearrangement joins TRBV4-3 to TRBJ2-1; D might be TRBD2 (6 bases). Trimming left V 1 base short and J 5 bases short, with 9 bases between. This CDR3 is 14 amino acids long. Germline CDR1 and CDR2: LGHNA and YSLEER. CDR3 DNA: TGCGCCAGCAGCCAAGGACTAGGGGACAATGAGCAGTTCTTC. This gives the protein CASSQGLGDNEQFF.

The chain couples TRBV11-2 to TRBJ2-7, with D possibly matching TRBD2 (6 bases). V lost 5 bases to trimming and J lost 0 bases, with 20 bases between them. The germline CDR1 and CDR2 sequences are SGHAT and FQNNGV. There are 17 residues in the CDR3. CDR3 DNA: TGTGCCAGCAGCCATTACACGGGGAGGCCCCGCTCCTACGAGCAGTACGTC. Translated: CASSHYTGRPRSYEQYV.

The V gene is TRBV6-1, the J gene TRBJ2-2; 7 positions match TRBD2. This CDR3 spans 14 amino acids. V shed 4 bases, J shed 5 bases, and the junction held 4 bases outside the gene matches. Per germline, CDR1 MNHNS and CDR2 SASEGT. For the CDR3, the DNA is TGTGCCAGCAGTGGGAGGGAGGGAACCGGGGAGCTGTTTTTT. Its translation is CASSGREGTGELFF.

The chain is built from TRBV15 and TRBJ2-3; 11 bases fit TRBD1. V shed 2 bases, J shed 5 bases, and the junction held 3 bases outside the gene matches. Germline assignment: CDR1 LNHNV and CDR2 YYDKDF (reference sequence). The CDR3 length is 15 residues. CDR3 region: CATSRSGTGGDTQYF. CDR3 DNA: TGTGCCACCAGCAGATCCGGGACAGGGGGAGATACGCAGTATTTT.

This clone was detected only once. V gene TRBV5-4 combines with J gene TRBJ2-1; D perhaps matches TRBD2 (5 bases). This CDR3 is 15 amino acids long. Trimming cost V 0 bases and J 6 bases, with 13 bases left between them. Germline V CDR1 and CDR2: SGHNT, YYREEE (reference sequence). The CDR3 region is CASSLAPLATNEQFF. CDR3 in DNA: TGTGCCAGCAGCTTGGCCCCGCTAGCCACCAATGAGCAGTTCTTC.

The count of this clone is one. The J gene is TRBJ2-7, the V gene TRBV7-2; 11 positions match TRBD1. Trimming at V came to 3 bases and at J to 3 bases, leaving 1 base not matched to a gene. This CDR3 has 14 residues. Germline-derived CDR1 and CDR2 are SGHTA and FQGNSA. The CDR3 nucleotides read TGTGCCAGCAGCTTGGGACAGGGGGTCTACGAGCAGTACGTC. It translates to CASSLGQGVYEQYV.

The chain couples TRBV6-5 to TRBJ1-1; no clear D. Germline values: CDR1 MNHEY, CDR2 SVGAGI. V was trimmed by 3 bases and J by 1 base, leaving 9 bases between them. The length of the CDR3 is 14 residues. The CDR3 sequence is CASSYSDSNTEAFF. As DNA, the CDR3 is TGTGCCAGCAGTTATTCAGATTCGAACACTGAAGCTTTCTTT.

The rearrangement links TRBV2 to TRBJ1-5, with 9 nucleotides matching TRBD1. The CDR3 has 15 residues. Losses at the gene ends were 4 bases for V and 7 bases for J; bases not matched to a gene: 8. CDR1 SNHLY and CDR2 FYNNEI come from the germline V gene. The CDR3 protein is CASSGDRDPFQPQHF. In DNA form, the CDR3 reads TGTGCCAGCAGTGGGGACAGGGACCCTTTCCAGCCCCAGCATTTT.

This clone has only one observation. The rearrangement joins TRBV6-6 to TRBJ1-5; D is possibly TRBD1 (5 bases). Trimming shortened V by 8 bases and J by 1 base, and 12 bases separated the two germline ends. Per germline, CDR1 MNHNY and CDR2 SVGAGI (reference sequence). The CDR3 totals 14 residues. CDR3 sequence (DNA): TGTGCCAGCGCGGGGGTAGGCAGCAATCAGCCCCAGCATTTT. Protein sequence: CASAGVGSNQPQHF.

V usage is TRBV30 and J usage is TRBJ2-2, with D possibly TRBD2 on 5 matching bases. This CDR3 is built from 16 residues. V was trimmed by 0 bases and J by 9 bases, leaving 20 bases between them. Germline V gives CDR1 GTSNPN, CDR2 SVGIG (reference sequence). DNA for the CDR3: TGTGCCTGGAGTGTACTTCTAGGGAGAGTATCCCGGGAGCTGTTTTTT. Protein product: CAWSVLLGRVSRELFF.

This chain links TRBV6-5 with TRBJ2-2; 8 bases align to TRBD2. V lost 4 bases and J lost 0; bases outside the gene matches: 4. CDR3 length: 16 residues. The germline V gene has CDR1 MNHEY and CDR2 SVGAGI. CDR3 residues: CASSSAGGTNTGELFF. The CDR3 region has the DNA TGTGCCAGCAGTTCTGCGGGGGGAACGAACACCGGGGAGCTGTTTTTT.

V and J are TRBV6-1 and TRBJ1-5, with D perhaps matching TRBD1 (6 bases). V was shortened by 6 bases and J by 5 bases, with 17 bases between the two germline ends. The germline V gene has CDR1 MNHNS and CDR2 SASEGT. CDR3 length equals 15 residues. CDR3 DNA: TGTGCCAGCAGACGGACAGACATCTATGATCAGCCCCAGCATTTT. Its protein is CASRRTDIYDQPQHF.

The gene calls are TRBV28 and TRBJ1-1, with D hard to call. Germline lookup yields CDR1 MDHEN and CDR2 SYDVKM. The CDR3 is 12 residues long. V lost 3 bases to trimming and J lost 7 bases, with 9 bases between them. CDR3 residues: CASSFVRYEAFF. The CDR3 DNA sequence: TGTGCCAGCAGTTTCGTCAGATATGAAGCTTTCTTT.

The chain has TRBV7-2 and TRBJ2-7; 7 bases fit TRBD1. The CDR3 contains 14 residues. Germline V gene sequence: CDR1 SGHTA, CDR2 FQGNSA. V gave up 1 base and J gave up 2 bases; unmatched junction bases: 2. CDR3 region: CASSLGGTAYEQYV. Here the CDR3 DNA reads TGTGCCAGCAGCTTAGGGGGGACAGCCTACGAGCAGTACGTC.

The genes are TRBV2 and TRBJ2-2; 10 nucleotides agree with TRBD1. The CDR3 sequence is 15 residues long. In germline, CDR1 is SNHLY, CDR2 FYNNEI. Trimming cost V 2 bases and J 6 bases; bases outside gene matches: 3. CDR3 sequence: CASSELGQGAGELFF. The CDR3 nucleotides read TGTGCCAGCAGTGAACTTGGACAGGGGGCCGGGGAGCTGTTTTTT.

V is TRBV5-1 and J is TRBJ2-2, with a possible D match to TRBD1 (5 bases). The CDR3 runs 14 residues. V dropped 7 bases and J dropped 4 bases, with 14 bases sitting between them. CDR1 SGHRS and CDR2 YFSETQ come from the germline V gene. As DNA, the CDR3 is TGCGCCAGCCGGCAGGGCGAATTCACCGGGGAGCTGTTTTTT. Its protein product is CASRQGEFTGELFF.

This clone is a singleton in its sample. The rearrangement joins TRBV5-1 to TRBJ2-2; 9 nucleotides match TRBD1. In germline, CDR1 is SGHRS, CDR2 YFSETQ. J lost 1 base, V lost 3 bases, and 4 bases had no gene match. This CDR3 spans 16 amino acids. This CDR3 reads CASSSPGQGNTGELFF. The CDR3 bases are TGCGCCAGCAGCTCCCCGGGACAGGGGAACACCGGGGAGCTGTTTTTT.